This TCR beta chain was sequenced during a study of PD-L1 blockade in urothelial cancer. Turning to the study itself: Prior regimens of chemotherapy numbered 0 to 3 per patient.

Profiled with immunoSEQ multiplex PCR; TCRdb holds only in-frame clones, not every one. The sample lists roughly 56,000 clones; more than 70% were seen once. Losses at the gene ends were 4 bases for V and 0 bases for J; bases not matched to a gene: 1. In germline, CDR1 is GTSNPN, CDR2 SVGIG (reference sequence). This CDR3 has 13 amino acids. The time point denotes: pretreatment peripheral blood. Material: PBMCs, obtained around atezolizumab (anti-PD-L1) treatment. The chain joins TRBV30 to TRBJ1-1; 8 bases align to TRBD1. This sequence was found in a man in his 60s with urothelial cancer. In nucleotides, the CDR3 is TGTGCCTGGAAACAGGGGGTGAACACTGAAGCTTTCTTT. Its protein product is CAWKQGVNTEAFF.